The entry below describes one T cell receptor (beta chain). Its specificity is not known. TCRdb's table, derived via immunoSEQ multiplex PCR, lists solely in-frame clones and lacks some. The sample lists 150,000 to 160,000 clones; about nine tenths were seen once. This record comes from a study of T cell responses to AZD1222 COVID-19 vaccine. About the study: Pooled together were second doses at about 4 or about 12 weeks.

Germline lookup yields CDR1 SNHLY and CDR2 FYNNEI. The CDR3 is 12 amino acids. Trimming removed 5 bases at V and 8 bases at J, with 13 bases between. Study-level results: Donors were largely white British and mainly female; clonal diversity was possibly underestimated.

The sample in question was peripheral blood, obtained on day 0 of AZD1222 vaccination. The V call is TRBV2, the J call TRBJ2-7; D not resolved. The source of this sequence is an adult in good health. The CDR3 region is CASSNPQFQQYF. The CDR3 nucleotides read TGTGCCAGCAGTAACCCACAGTTCCAGCAGTACTTC.